One sample yielded the 18 T cell receptor beta chains listed below, sequenced in a study of blood T cell repertoires in COVID-19. This table comes from immunoSEQ multiplex PCR, and its TCRdb copy is limited to in-frame clones, with some not included. The profile shows some 250,000 clones, 70% to 90% of them singletons. The specimen sequenced was PBMCs or T cells enriched from blood (not recorded which). These receptors all stem from a woman aged 45-65 years who had recovered from COVID-19.

This chain links TRBV14 with TRBJ2-7, with TRBD2 identical over 7 bases. CDR1 SGHDN and CDR2 FVKESK come from the germline V gene. CDR3 length: 15 residues. The trim removed 1 base at V and 0 bases at J, leaving 3 bases unmatched. The CDR3 nucleotides are TGTGCCAGCAGCCAAGTGCGGGGGAGCTCCTACGAGCAGTACTTC. Protein: CASSQVRGSSYEQYF.

This clone was recorded a few times. The rearrangement uses TRBV5-4 and TRBJ1-2; 7 bases line up with TRBD1. Trimming took 5 bases from V and 6 from J; bases not matched to a gene: 10. Germline CDR1 and CDR2: SGHNT and YYREEE (reference sequence). The CDR3 covers 14 residues. The CDR3 protein is CASRRIGQDHGYTF. The CDR3 nucleotides are TGTGCCAGCAGGAGAATAGGACAGGACCATGGCTACACCTTC.

This clone was detected a few times. The J gene is TRBJ2-7, the V gene TRBV11-2; 7 nucleotides agree with TRBD2. The CDR3 runs to 15 residues. Germline assignment: CDR1 SGHAT and CDR2 FQNNGV. V shed 3 bases and J 2 bases; nucleotides not matched to a gene: 7. CDR3 sequence: CASSFAGTTAYEQYF. The CDR3 nucleotides are TGTGCCAGCAGCTTCGCCGGGACTACCGCCTACGAGCAGTACTTC.

The gene calls are TRBV10-2 and TRBJ1-1; D is possibly TRBD1 (5 bases). This CDR3 has 11 residues. Germline V gene data show CDR1 as WSHSY and CDR2 as SAAADI. V lost 6 bases and J 8 bases, leaving 10 bases between the germline ends. CDR3 amino acids: CASSGGNEAFF. The CDR3, as DNA: TGCGCCAGCAGCGGGGGAAACGAAGCTTTCTTT.

The chain is built from TRBV28 and TRBJ1-5, with D tentatively TRBD1 (5 bases). This CDR3 is 16 amino acids long. Trimming stripped 2 bases from V and 3 bases from J, with 14 bases between. CDR1 is MDHEN and CDR2 is SYDVKM in the germline V gene. CDR3 sequence (DNA): TGTGCCAGCAGTTTACCCCTGGGAGGGGACAATCAGCCCCAGCATTTT. It specifies CASSLPLGGDNQPQHF.

This sequence joins TRBV5-3 and TRBJ2-7; D remains ambiguous. TRBV5-3 is marked as an open reading frame, function uncertain. The CDR3 runs 10 residues. V was trimmed by 0 bases and J by 7 bases, leaving 2 bases between them. CDR3 sequence reads: CARSLVEQYF. CDR3 DNA sequence: TGTGCCAGAAGCTTGGTAGAGCAGTACTTC.

The rearrangement uses TRBV3-1 (or the pseudogene TRBV3-2) and TRBJ1-3; D is unresolved. V lost 6 bases to trimming and J lost 0 bases, with 6 bases between them. This CDR3 has 13 residues. The germline CDR1 and CDR2 sequences are LGHDT and YNNKEL (reference sequence). CDR3 sequence reads: CASSFNSGNTIYF. The CDR3 DNA sequence: TGTGCCAGCAGTTTCAACTCTGGAAACACCATATATTTT.

V and J are TRBV2 and TRBJ2-1, with D possibly being TRBD2 (6 bases). Germline V gene sequence: CDR1 SNHLY, CDR2 FYNNEI. The CDR3 totals 15 residues. V lost 4 bases to trimming and J lost 6 bases, with 16 bases between them. The CDR3 sequence is CASSGVDGRSNEQFF. DNA for the CDR3: TGTGCCAGCAGTGGAGTCGACGGGAGAAGCAATGAGCAGTTCTTC.

The V gene is TRBV5-3, the J gene TRBJ2-2, with 9 bases fitting TRBD1. TRBV5-3 is flagged as an ORF with uncertain function. J gave up 7 bases and V 3 bases, and 10 bases lay outside the gene matches. This CDR3 is 16 amino acids long. The CDR3 coding sequence is TGTGCCAGAAGCTCCCCGGACAGGGGAAAGGACGGGGAGCTGTTTTTT. Protein: CARSSPDRGKDGELFF.

The chain recombines TRBV5-1 with TRBJ2-7, with 8 positions matching TRBD1. This CDR3 region has 14 residues. Germline CDR1 and CDR2: SGHRS and YFSETQ. Losses at the gene ends were 4 bases for V and 3 bases for J; bases not matched to a gene: 6. The CDR3 region has the DNA TGCGCCAGCAGCCTCCAGGGGGCAGGCTACGAGCAGTACTTC. Its protein is CASSLQGAGYEQYF.

The chain's CDR3 is CASSQGQGGNSPLHF. Written as DNA, the CDR3 is TGTGCCAGCAGCCAGGGACAGGGAGGCAATTCACCCCTCCACTTT. This chain links TRBV6-5 with TRBJ1-6, with 9 bases aligning to TRBD1. This CDR3 region has 15 residues. The J segment lost 7 bases and the V segment lost 6 bases, leaving 7 bases of the junction unmatched. In germline, CDR1 is MNHEY, CDR2 SVGAGI.

The chain uses TRBV27 and TRBJ1-2; TRBD1 matches 11 bases. The CDR3 spans 15 residues. Trimming at V came to 5 bases and at J to 7 bases, leaving 9 bases not matched to a gene. Germline-derived CDR1 and CDR2 are MNHEY and SMNVEV (reference sequence). The CDR3 sequence: CASSAPPGTGGGYTF. DNA for the CDR3: TGTGCCAGCAGTGCCCCCCCCGGGACAGGGGGTGGCTACACCTTC.

This clone is a singleton in its sample. The chain has TRBV20-1 and TRBJ2-3; 9 bases map to TRBD2. From germline, CDR1 is DFQATT and CDR2 SNEGSKA (reference sequence). This CDR3 region has 16 residues. The ends lost 3 bases at V and 0 bases at J; junction bases unmatched: 7. The CDR3 sequence is CSASPTSGSSTDTQYF. The CDR3 DNA sequence: TGCAGTGCTAGTCCTACTAGCGGGTCTAGCACAGATACGCAGTATTTT.

The chain is built from TRBV27 and TRBJ1-2; D might be TRBD1 (5 bases). CDR3 size: 14 residues. Trimming left V 7 bases short and J 7 bases short, with 19 bases between. Germline V lookup: CDR1 MNHEY, CDR2 SMNVEV (reference sequence). CDR3 in DNA: TGTGCCAGCACCCCCGTGGGGGGGTTCGTTGGCTACACCTTC. This sequence encodes CASTPVGGFVGYTF.

The chain is built from TRBV18 and TRBJ2-3, with unresolved D. The CDR3 has 13 amino acids. The V gene lost 5 bases and the J gene lost 2 bases, with 8 bases spanning the gap. Germline CDR1 is KGHSH and CDR2 is LQKENI. CDR3: CASSVSLTDTQYF. As DNA, the CDR3 is TGTGCCAGCTCAGTCTCCCTCACAGATACGCAGTATTTT.

The CDR3 bases are TGCGCCAGCAGTGGGGCAGGGCTCACCGGGGAGCTGTTTTTT. Translating gives CASSGAGLTGELFF. J is TRBJ2-2 and V is TRBV10-1, with D possibly TRBD1 on 5 matching bases. CDR1 WNHNN and CDR2 SYGVQD come from the germline V gene (reference sequence). The CDR3 length is 14 residues. V was shortened by 4 bases and J by 4 bases, with 10 bases between the two germline ends.

The chain combines TRBV29-1 with TRBJ2-1, with D maybe TRBD2 (6 bases). The germline V and J ends were trimmed by 3 bases and 5 bases, with 11 bases remaining between them. The CDR3 has 13 amino acids. Germline loops: CDR1 SQVTM, CDR2 ANQGSEA. CDR3 protein: CSVETRTNNEQFF. The DNA of the CDR3 is TGCAGCGTTGAGACTAGGACCAACAATGAGCAGTTCTTC.

The V and J genes are TRBV5-1 and TRBJ2-1, with 13 bases matching TRBD2. The J segment lost 4 bases and the V segment lost 4 bases, leaving 11 bases of the junction unmatched. The CDR3 covers 18 residues. Looked up from germline, CDR1 is SGHRS and CDR2 is YFSETQ. CDR3 loop: CASSRGLAGRFFYNEQFF. The DNA of the CDR3 is TGCGCCAGCAGCCGGGGACTAGCGGGACGATTCTTTTACAATGAGCAGTTCTTC.